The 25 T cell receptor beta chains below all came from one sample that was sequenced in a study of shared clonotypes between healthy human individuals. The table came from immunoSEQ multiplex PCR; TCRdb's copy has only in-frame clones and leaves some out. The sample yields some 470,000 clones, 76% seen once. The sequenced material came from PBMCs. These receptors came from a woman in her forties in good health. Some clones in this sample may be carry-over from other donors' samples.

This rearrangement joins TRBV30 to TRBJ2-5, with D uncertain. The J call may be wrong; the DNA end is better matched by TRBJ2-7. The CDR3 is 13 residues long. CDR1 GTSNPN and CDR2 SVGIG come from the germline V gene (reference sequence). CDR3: CASETRVSYEQYF. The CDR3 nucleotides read TGTGCATCAGAAACGCGTGTCTCCTACGAGCAGTACTTC.

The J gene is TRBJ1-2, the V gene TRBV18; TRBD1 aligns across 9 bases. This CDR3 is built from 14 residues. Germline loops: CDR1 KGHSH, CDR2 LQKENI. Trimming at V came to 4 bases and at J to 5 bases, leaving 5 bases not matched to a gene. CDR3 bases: TGTGCCAGCTCACTTACCGGGACAGGGTATGGCTACACCTTC. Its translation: CASSLTGTGYGYTF.

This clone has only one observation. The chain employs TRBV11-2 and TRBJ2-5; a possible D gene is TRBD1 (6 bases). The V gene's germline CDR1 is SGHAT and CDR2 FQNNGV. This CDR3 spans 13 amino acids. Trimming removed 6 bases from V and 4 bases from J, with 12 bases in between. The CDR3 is CASSRGQTETQYF. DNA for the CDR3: TGTGCCAGCAGTCGGGGACAAACAGAGACCCAGTACTTC.

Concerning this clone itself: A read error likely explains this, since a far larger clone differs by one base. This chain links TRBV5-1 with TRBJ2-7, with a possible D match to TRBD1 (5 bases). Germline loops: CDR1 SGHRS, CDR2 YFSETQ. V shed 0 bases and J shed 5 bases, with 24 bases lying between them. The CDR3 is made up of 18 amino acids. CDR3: CASSLASGQDAKSHEQYF. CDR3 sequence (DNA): TGCGCCAGCAGCTTGGCGTCAGGGCAGGATGCCAAGTCCCACGAGCAGTACTTC.

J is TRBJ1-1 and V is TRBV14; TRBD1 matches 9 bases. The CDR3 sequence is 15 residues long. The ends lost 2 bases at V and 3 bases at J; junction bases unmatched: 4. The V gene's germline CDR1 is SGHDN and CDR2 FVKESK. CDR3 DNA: TGTGCCAGCAGCCAACAACAGGGGGCTTACACTGAAGCTTTCTTT. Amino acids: CASSQQQGAYTEAFF.

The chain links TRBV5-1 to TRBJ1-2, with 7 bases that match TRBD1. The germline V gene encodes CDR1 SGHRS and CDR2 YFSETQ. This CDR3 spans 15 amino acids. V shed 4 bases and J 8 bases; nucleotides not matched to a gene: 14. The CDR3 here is CASSPGAQGGLGYTF. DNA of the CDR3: TGCGCCAGCAGCCCAGGAGCCCAGGGGGGCTTAGGCTACACCTTC. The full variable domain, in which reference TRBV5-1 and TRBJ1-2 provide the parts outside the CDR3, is KAGVTQTPRYLIKTRGQQVTLSCSPISGHRSVSWYQQTPGQGLQFLFEYFSETQRNKGNFPGRFSGRQFSNSRSEMNVSTLELGDSALYLCASSPGAQGGLGYTFGSGTRLTVV.

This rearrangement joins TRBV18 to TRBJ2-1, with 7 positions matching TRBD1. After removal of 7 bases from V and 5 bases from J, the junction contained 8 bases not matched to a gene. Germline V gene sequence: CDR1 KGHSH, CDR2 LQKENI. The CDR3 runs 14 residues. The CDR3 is CASLTGNFDNEQFF. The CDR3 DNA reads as TGTGCCAGCTTGACAGGGAATTTCGACAATGAGCAGTTCTTC.

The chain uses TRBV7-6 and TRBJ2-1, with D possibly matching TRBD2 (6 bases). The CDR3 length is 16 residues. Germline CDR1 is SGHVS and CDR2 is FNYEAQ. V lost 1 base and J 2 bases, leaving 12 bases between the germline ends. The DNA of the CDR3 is TGTGCCAGCAGCTTAGGGGGGGTAAACCCCTACAATGAGCAGTTCTTC. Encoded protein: CASSLGGVNPYNEQFF.

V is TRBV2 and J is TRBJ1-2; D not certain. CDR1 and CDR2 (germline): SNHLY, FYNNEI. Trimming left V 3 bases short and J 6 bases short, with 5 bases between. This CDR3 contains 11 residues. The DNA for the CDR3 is TGTGCCAGCAGTGATGATAATGGCTACACCTTC. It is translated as CASSDDNGYTF.

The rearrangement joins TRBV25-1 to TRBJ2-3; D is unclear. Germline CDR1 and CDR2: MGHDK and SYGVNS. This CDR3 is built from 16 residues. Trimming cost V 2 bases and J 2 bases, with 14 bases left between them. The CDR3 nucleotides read TGTGCCAGCAGTGAACTAGGGTTGGGCTCCACAGATACGCAGTATTTT. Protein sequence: CASSELGLGSTDTQYF. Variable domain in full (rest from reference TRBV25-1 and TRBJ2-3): EADIYQTPRYLVIGTGKKITLECSQTMGHDKMYWYQQDPGMELHLIHYSYGVNSTEKGDLSSESTVSRIRTEHFPLTLESARPSHTSQYLCASSELGLGSTDTQYFGPGTRLTVL.

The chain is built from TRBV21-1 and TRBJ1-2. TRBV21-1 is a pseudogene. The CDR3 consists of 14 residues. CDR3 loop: CASSKAPRTYGYTF. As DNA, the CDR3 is TGTGCCAGCAGCAAAGCCCCCCGGACCTATGGCTACACCTTC.

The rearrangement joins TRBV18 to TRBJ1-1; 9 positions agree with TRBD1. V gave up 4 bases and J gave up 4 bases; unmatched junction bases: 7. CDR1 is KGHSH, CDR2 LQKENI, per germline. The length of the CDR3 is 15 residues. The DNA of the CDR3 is TGTGCCAGCTCACAATTCCGGGACAGGGTCACTGAAGCTTTCTTT. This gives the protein CASSQFRDRVTEAFF.

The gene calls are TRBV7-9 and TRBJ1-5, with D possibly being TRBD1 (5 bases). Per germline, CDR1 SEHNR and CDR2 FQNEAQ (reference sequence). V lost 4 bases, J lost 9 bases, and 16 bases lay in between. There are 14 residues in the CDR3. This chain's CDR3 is CASSSTGTQGPQHF. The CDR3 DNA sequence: TGTGCCAGCAGCTCGACCGGGACCCAGGGGCCCCAGCATTTT.

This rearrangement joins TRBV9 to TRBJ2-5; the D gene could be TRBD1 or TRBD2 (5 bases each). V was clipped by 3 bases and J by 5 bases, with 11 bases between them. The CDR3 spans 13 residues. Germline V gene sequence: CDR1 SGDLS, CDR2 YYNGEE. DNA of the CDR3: TGTGCCAGCAGCGCAACCGAGGGGGAGACCCAGTACTTC. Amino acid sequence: CASSATEGETQYF.

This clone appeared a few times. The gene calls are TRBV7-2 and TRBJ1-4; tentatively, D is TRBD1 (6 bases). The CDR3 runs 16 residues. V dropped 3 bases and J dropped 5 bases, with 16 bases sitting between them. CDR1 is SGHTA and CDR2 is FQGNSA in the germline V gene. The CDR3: CASSLMRGQGNEKLFF. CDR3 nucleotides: TGTGCCAGCAGCTTGATGAGGGGACAAGGGAATGAAAAACTGTTTTTT.

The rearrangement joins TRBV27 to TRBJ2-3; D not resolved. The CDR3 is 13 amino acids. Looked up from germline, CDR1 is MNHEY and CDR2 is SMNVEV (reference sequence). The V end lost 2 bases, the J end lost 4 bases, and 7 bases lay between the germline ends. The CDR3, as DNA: TGTGCCAGCAGTTTAGATTGGGCAGATACGCAGTATTTT. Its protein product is CASSLDWADTQYF.

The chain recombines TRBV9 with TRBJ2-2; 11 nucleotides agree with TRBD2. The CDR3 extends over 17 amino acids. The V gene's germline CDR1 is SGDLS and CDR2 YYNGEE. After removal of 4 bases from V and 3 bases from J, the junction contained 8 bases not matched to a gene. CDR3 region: CASSNRLAGWDTGELFF. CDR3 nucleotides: TGTGCCAGCAGCAACCGACTAGCGGGATGGGACACCGGGGAGCTGTTTTTT.

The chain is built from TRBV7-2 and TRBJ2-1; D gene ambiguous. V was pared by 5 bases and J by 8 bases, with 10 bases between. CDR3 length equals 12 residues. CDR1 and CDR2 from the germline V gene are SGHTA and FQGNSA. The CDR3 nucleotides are TGTGCCAGCAGCGCCTCTCAGTATGAGCAGTTCTTC. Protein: CASSASQYEQFF. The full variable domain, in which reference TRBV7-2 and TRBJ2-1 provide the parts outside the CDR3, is GAGVSQSPSNKVTEKGKDVELRCDPISGHTALYWYRQSLGQGLEFLIYFQGNSAPDKSGLPSDRFSAERTGGSVSTLTIQRTQQEDSAVYLCASSASQYEQFFGPGTRLTVL.

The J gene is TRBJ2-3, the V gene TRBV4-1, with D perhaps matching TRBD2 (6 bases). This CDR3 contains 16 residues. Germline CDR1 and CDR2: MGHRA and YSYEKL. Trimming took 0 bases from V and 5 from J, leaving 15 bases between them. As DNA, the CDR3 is TGCGCCAGCAGCCAAGAAGGCGCGGGAAGGGGAGATACGCAGTATTTT. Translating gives CASSQEGAGRGDTQYF.

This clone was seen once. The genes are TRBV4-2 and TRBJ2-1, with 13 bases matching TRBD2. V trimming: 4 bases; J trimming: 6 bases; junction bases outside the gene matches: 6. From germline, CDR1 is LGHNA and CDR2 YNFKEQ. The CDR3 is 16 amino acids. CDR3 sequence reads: CASSRVGTSGTNEQFF. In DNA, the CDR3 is TGTGCCAGCAGCCGCGTCGGGACTAGCGGGACCAATGAGCAGTTCTTC.

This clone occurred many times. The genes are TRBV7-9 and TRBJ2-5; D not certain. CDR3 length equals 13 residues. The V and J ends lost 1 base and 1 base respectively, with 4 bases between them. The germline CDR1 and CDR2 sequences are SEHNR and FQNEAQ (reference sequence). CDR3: CASSLDGQETQYF. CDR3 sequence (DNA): TGTGCCAGCAGCTTAGATGGCCAAGAGACCCAGTACTTC.

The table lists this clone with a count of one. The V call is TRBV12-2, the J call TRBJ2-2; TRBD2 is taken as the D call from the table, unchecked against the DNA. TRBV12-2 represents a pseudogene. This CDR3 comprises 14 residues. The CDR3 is CASRLVLHTGELFF. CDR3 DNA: TGTGCAAGTCGCTTAGTACTGCACACCGGGGAGCTGTTTTTT.

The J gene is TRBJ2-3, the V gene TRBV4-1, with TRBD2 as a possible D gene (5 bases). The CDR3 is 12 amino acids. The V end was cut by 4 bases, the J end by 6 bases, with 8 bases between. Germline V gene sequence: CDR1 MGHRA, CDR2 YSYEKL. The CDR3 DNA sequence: TGCGCCAGCAGCCGAGGGTGGGATACGCAGTATTTT. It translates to CASSRGWDTQYF.

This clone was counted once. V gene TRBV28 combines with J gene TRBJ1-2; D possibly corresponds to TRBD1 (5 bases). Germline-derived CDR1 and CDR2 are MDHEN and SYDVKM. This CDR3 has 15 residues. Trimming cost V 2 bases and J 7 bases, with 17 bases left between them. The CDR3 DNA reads TGTGCCAGCAGTTTAAATAGGGGCGGACATAGTGGCTACACCTTC. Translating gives CASSLNRGGHSGYTF.

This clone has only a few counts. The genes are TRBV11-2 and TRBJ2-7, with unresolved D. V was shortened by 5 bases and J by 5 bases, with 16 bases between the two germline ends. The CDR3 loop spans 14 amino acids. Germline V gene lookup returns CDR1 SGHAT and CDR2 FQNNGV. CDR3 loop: CASSGPSSFNEQYF. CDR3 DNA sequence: TGTGCCAGCAGCGGGCCTTCGTCATTCAACGAGCAGTACTTC.